This T cell receptor beta chain was obtained from a study of blood T cell repertoires in COVID-19. Study-level information: Sample material is recorded as cDNA or gDNA derived from T cells, B-cell-depleted T cells, or PBMCs.

The authors' processing: Reference gene primer amplification in the assay estimated nucleated cell counts. Libraries were prepared by immunoSEQ multiplex PCR; TCRdb keeps only in-frame clonotypes and omits some of them. The DNA gave D and trimming, while V, J and clone size come from that table. Counted here are approximately 150,000 clones, approximately 84% occurring once; the ten biggest clones make up roughly 2.5%. The CDR3 runs 15 residues. Trimming took 4 bases from V and 4 from J, leaving 17 bases between them. The germline CDR1 and CDR2 sequences are SGHNT and YYREEE (reference sequence). The chain employs TRBV5-4 and TRBJ1-2; D possibly corresponds to TRBD1 (6 bases). The sample consisted of peripheral blood. This receptor was identified in a human donor with acute or convalescent COVID-19. The donor label of this sample is uncertain. CDR3 coding DNA: TGTGCCAGCAGCGAAAAAACAGGGTCTGGCTATGGCTACACCTTC. Its protein is CASSEKTGSGYGYTF.